The clone carrying this T cell receptor (beta chain) was seen a handful of times. Antigen specificity is unknown. The data were obtained in a study of PD-1 blockade in classical Hodgkin lymphoma. Study-wide points: Before treatment, TCR diversity in newly diagnosed patients was reportedly lower than in healthy donors.

Assay used: immunoSEQ multiplex PCR; TCRdb lists only in-frame clones, some missing. The table includes about 19,000 clones, around 79% detected once. Every patient relapsed after autologous stem cell transplantation, and brentuximab vedotin exposure varied. Specimen: peripheral blood mononuclear cells (PBMCs), collected before the second cycle of nivolumab. This clonotype was obtained from a human donor with classical Hodgkin lymphoma.

CDR3 region: CASSSRLAGGTDTQYF. CDR3 sequence (DNA): TGCGCCAGCAGCTCACGACTAGCGGGGGGCACAGATACGCAGTATTTT. V usage is TRBV5-1 and J usage is TRBJ2-3, with 12 bases fitting TRBD2. CDR1 SGHRS and CDR2 YFSETQ come from the germline V gene. J was trimmed by 1 base and V by 3 bases; bases with no gene match: 3. The CDR3 length is 16 residues. Filled out from reference TRBV5-1 and TRBJ2-3, the complete variable domain reads KAGVTQTPRYLIKTRGQQVTLSCSPISGHRSVSWYQQTPGQGLQFLFEYFSETQRNKGNFPGRFSGRQFSNSRSEMNVSTLELGDSALYLCASSSRLAGGTDTQYFGPGTRLTVL.